This is a list of T cell receptor beta chains from one sample in a study of cytomegalovirus exposure and HLA in healthy donors. Clones were sequenced by immunoSEQ multiplex PCR, and TCRdb holds only the in-frame ones, with some missing. The sample holds roughly 160,000 clones; about four fifths are singletons and the top ten take around 13%. Sequences were obtained from PBMCs. All receptors derive from a woman aged 50 to 60 in good health and CMV-seronegative. The CDR3 runs from the conserved cysteine through the conserved F or W. The D gene is left open where the match is weak. Clone size, where shown, is once, few, many, or a class for clones that have expanded.

>TRBJ2-1|TRBV10-3|NA|TRBD2
CAIRGGNEQFF
TGTGCCATCAGGGGGGGGAATGAGCAGTTCTTC
>TRBJ2-2|TRBV7-2|few|TRBD2
CASSLLGLAGGSTGELFF
TGTGCCAGCAGCTTATTGGGACTAGCGGGGGGGAGCACCGGGGAGCTGTTTTTT
>TRBJ2-1|TRBV5-1|NA|NA
CASSLGQTYNEQFF
TGCGCCAGCAGCTTGGGTCAAACATACAATGAGCAGTTCTTC
>TRBJ2-5|TRBV29-1|NA|TRBD2
CSVVFSGGETQYF
TGCAGCGTTGTCTTCAGCGGGGGGGAGACCCAGTACTTC
>TRBJ1-2|TRBV28|NA|NA
CASRPPGIPYGYTF
TGTGCCAGCAGGCCCCCCGGGATTCCCTATGGCTACACCTTC
>TRBJ2-1|TRBV9|NA|TRBD2
CASSVLSGGGYEQFF
TGTGCCAGCAGCGTATTGAGCGGGGGGGGATATGAGCAGTTCTTC
>TRBJ2-7|TRBV14|NA|NA
CASSQDIGYSYEQYF
TGTGCCAGCAGCCAAGACATCGGTTACTCCTACGAGCAGTACTTC
>TRBJ1-6|TRBV9|NA|NA
CASSVSGSLNSPLHF
TGTGCCAGCAGCGTATCAGGCAGCCTTAATTCACCCCTCCACTTT
>TRBJ2-7|TRBV19|NA|TRBD1
CASSMPTQGVGEQYF
TGTGCCAGTAGTATGCCTACACAGGGGGTTGGCGAGCAGTACTTC
>TRBJ1-5|TRBV18|NA|NA
CASSPSGEGSNQPQHF
TGTGCCAGCTCACCATCGGGGGAGGGAAGCAATCAGCCCCAGCATTTT
>TRBJ2-3|TRBV18|NA|TRBD1
CASSPRGIGHTDTQYF
TGTGCCAGCTCACCCAGGGGGATAGGGCACACAGATACGCAGTATTTT
>TRBJ1-2|TRBV27|NA|NA
CASSLEGGYGYTF
TGTGCCAGCAGTTTGGAGGGAGGCTATGGCTACACCTTC
>TRBJ2-7|TRBV5-6|NA|NA
CASPPGSVHYEQYF
TGTGCCAGCCCCCCGGGGTCGGTCCACTACGAGCAGTACTTC
>TRBJ2-7|TRBV10-3|NA|TRBD1
CAISDGDRSYEQYF
TGTGCCATCAGTGATGGGGACAGATCCTACGAGCAGTACTTC
>TRBJ2-6|TRBV6-1|NA|NA
CASSEGSSGANVLTF
TGTGCCAGCAGTGAAGGCAGCTCTGGGGCCAACGTCCTGACTTTC
>TRBJ1-6|TRBV9|NA|NA
CASSSGSYNSPLHF
TGTGCCAGCAGCTCAGGCTCCTATAATTCACCCCTCCACTTT
>TRBJ2-2|TRBV6-5|NA|TRBD1
CASLDRGLTGELFF
TGTGCCAGCCTAGACAGGGGGCTCACCGGGGAGCTGTTTTTT
>TRBJ2-5|TRBV6-1|NA|TRBD2
CASSGGLAGETQYF
TGTGCCAGCAGTGGGGGACTAGCGGGGGAGACCCAGTACTTC
>TRBJ2-7|TRBV15|NA|NA
CATQTGGATEQYF
TGTGCCACCCAGACAGGAGGTGCTACCGAGCAGTACTTC
>TRBJ2-7|TRBV18|NA|TRBD1
CASSPARTGGGYEQYF
TGTGCCAGCTCACCTGCCAGGACAGGGGGAGGCTACGAGCAGTACTTC
>TRBJ1-5|TRBV7-2|NA|TRBD1
CASSLQGGNQPQHF
TGTGCCAGCAGCTTACAGGGGGGCAATCAGCCCCAGCATTTT
>TRBJ2-1|TRBV5-1|NA|NA
CASSTSGYNEQFF
TGCGCCAGCAGCACCAGCGGGTACAATGAGCAGTTCTTC
>TRBJ2-7|TRBV7-8|few|NA
CASSEQGITGYEQYF
TGTGCCAGCAGCGAACAGGGTATAACGGGCTACGAGCAGTACTTC
>TRBJ2-3|TRBV19|NA|TRBD2
CASSNSPGLAGVTDTQYF
TGTGCCAGTAGTAATAGCCCGGGACTAGCGGGAGTTACAGATACGCAGTATTTT
>TRBJ2-7|TRBV6-6|NA|NA
CASSLPGTYEQYF
TGTGCCAGCAGCCTCCCAGGGACCTACGAGCAGTACTTC
>TRBJ1-5|TRBV7-8|NA|TRBD1
CASSLRPRGSIQPQHF
TGTGCCAGCAGCTTACGTCCCAGGGGGAGTATTCAGCCCCAGCATTTT
>TRBJ2-1|TRBV5-6|NA|TRBD1
CASSRGTGPNNEQFF
TGTGCCAGCAGCCGCGGGACAGGCCCTAACAATGAGCAGTTCTTC
>TRBJ1-4|TRBV19|NA|NA
CASSIWGVDEKLFF
TGTGCCAGTAGTATTTGGGGGGTAGATGAAAAACTGTTTTTT
>TRBJ2-7|TRBV5-6|NA|TRBD2
CASTGGGVSYEQYF
TGTGCCAGCACCGGCGGGGGGGTTTCCTACGAGCAGTACTTC
>TRBJ2-1|TRBV14|few|NA
CASSQDRRNEQFF
TGTGCCAGCAGCCAAGATCGTCGGAATGAGCAGTTCTTC
>TRBJ1-4|TRBV4-3|NA|NA
CASSPGMANEKLFF
TGCGCCAGCAGCCCCGGGATGGCTAATGAAAAACTGTTTTTT
>TRBJ1-5|TRBV28|NA|NA
CASTSRLGGGGPQHF
TGTGCCAGCACCTCTAGGTTGGGGGGCGGGGGGCCCCAGCATTTT
>TRBJ2-7|TRBV5-4|once|NA
CASSPRGSSYEQYF
TGTGCCAGCAGCCCCCGGGGGAGCTCCTACGAGCAGTACTTC
>TRBJ2-2|TRBV6-4|NA|NA
CASSDRGNTGELFF
TGTGCCAGCAGTGACCGGGGGAACACCGGGGAGCTGTTTTTT
>TRBJ1-5|TRBV6-6|NA|NA
CATSGELTYQPQHF
TGTGCCACATCAGGGGAACTTACTTATCAGCCCCAGCATTTT
>TRBJ2-2|TRBV6-5|NA|NA
CASKAGSNTGELFF
TGTGCCAGCAAGGCGGGGTCGAACACCGGGGAGCTGTTTTTT
>TRBJ2-7|TRBV6-1|NA|TRBD1
CASGQGFSYEQYF
TGTGCCAGTGGACAGGGATTCTCCTACGAGCAGTACTTC
>TRBJ2-7|TRBV7-9|few|NA
CASSTHLTGTSSYEQYF
TGTGCCAGCAGCACACATCTGACAGGTACGAGCTCCTACGAGCAGTACTTC
>TRBJ2-7|TRBV7-6|NA|TRBD1
CASSRSLGQAYEQYF
TGTGCCAGCAGCCGAAGCCTGGGACAGGCCTACGAGCAGTACTTC
>TRBJ1-5|TRBV25-1|NA|NA
CASSDRVNQPQHF
TGTGCCAGCAGTGACCGGGTCAATCAGCCCCAGCATTTT
>TRBJ1-2|TRBV18|once|NA
CASSPRTEGYGYTF
TGTGCCAGCTCTCCCAGGACAGAAGGCTATGGCTACACCTTC
>TRBJ1-6|TRBV5-4|NA|NA
CASSPQEGPNSPLHF
TGTGCCAGCAGCCCTCAAGAGGGTCCTAATTCACCCCTCCACTTT
>TRBJ2-4|TRBV28|NA|NA
CASSGQKNIQYF
TGTGCCAGCAGTGGACAGAAAAACATTCAGTACTTC
>TRBJ2-2|TRBV19|NA|TRBD2
CASNRLAGNTGELFF
TGTGCCAGTAATAGACTAGCGGGGAACACCGGGGAGCTGTTTTTT
>TRBJ2-7|TRBV5-1|NA|NA
CASSPQGGLSYEQYF
TGCGCCAGCAGCCCCCAGGGTGGTTTATCCTACGAGCAGTACTTC
>TRBJ1-6|TRBV5-3|NA|NA
CANSGSSYNSPLHF
TGTGCCAATTCAGGTAGCTCCTATAATTCACCCCTCCACTTT
>TRBJ1-1|TRBV29-1|NA|TRBD1
CSGTGPNTEAFF
TGCAGCGGGACAGGGCCGAACACTGAAGCTTTCTTT
>TRBJ1-4|TRBV14|few|NA
CASSQGWTATNEKLFF
TGTGCCAGCAGCCAAGGGTGGACAGCAACTAATGAAAAACTGTTTTTT
>TRBJ1-2|TRBV6-6|NA|NA
CASSYSSGGGYGYTF
TGTGCCAGCAGTTACTCCTCGGGAGGGGGCTATGGCTACACCTTC
>TRBJ2-5|TRBV6-6|NA|TRBD1
CASRPGTGGEKTQYF
TGTGCCAGCAGACCCGGGACAGGGGGCGAAAAGACCCAGTACTTC
>TRBJ2-1|TRBV28|NA|TRBD2
CASIASGSKYNEQFF
TGTGCCAGCATTGCTAGCGGGAGCAAGTACAATGAGCAGTTCTTC
>TRBJ2-1|TRBV7-9|NA|NA
CASSLVGVGENEQFF
TGTGCCAGCAGCTTAGTCGGCGTTGGGGAGAATGAGCAGTTCTTC